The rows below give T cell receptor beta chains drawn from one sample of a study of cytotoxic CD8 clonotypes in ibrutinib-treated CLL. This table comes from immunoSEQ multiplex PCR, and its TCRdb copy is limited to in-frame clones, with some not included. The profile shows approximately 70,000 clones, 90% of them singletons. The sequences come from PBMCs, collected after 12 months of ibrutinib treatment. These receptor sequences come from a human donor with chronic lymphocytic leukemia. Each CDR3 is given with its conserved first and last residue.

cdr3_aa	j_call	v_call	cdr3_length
CAWSRPPGVGRGYTF	TRBJ1-2	TRBV30	15
CASSLPGGPNTEAFF	TRBJ1-1	TRBV19	15
CASSEVRGEKLFF	TRBJ1-4	TRBV6-1	13
CASSPAEGREQYTGELFF	TRBJ2-2	TRBV5-1	18
CSGGSGVPYGYTF	TRBJ1-2	TRBV29-1	13
CASSLQLAEYNEQFF	TRBJ2-1	TRBV5-4	15
CASSIDGQPPTLQYF	TRBJ2-7	TRBV19	15
CASNSGTKINQPQHF	TRBJ1-5	TRBV27	15
CARSPGRLYGYTF	TRBJ1-2	TRBV30	13
CASSEVRELFF	TRBJ2-2	TRBV2	11
CAISDLETSGRYEQFF	TRBJ2-1	TRBV10-3	16
CASSLAGVEDTQYF	TRBJ2-3	TRBV7-6	14
CASSYQGAGETQYF	TRBJ2-5	TRBV7-9	14
CASSLSSPGKDTQYF	TRBJ2-3	TRBV5-1	15
CASSLDLGLAGDVYNEQFF	TRBJ2-1	TRBV11-3	19
CASSTSYEQYF	TRBJ2-7	TRBV10-2	11
CASSIRDYGYTF	TRBJ1-2	TRBV19	12
CASSNSYEQYF	TRBJ2-7	TRBV7-9	11
CASSFSSANYGYTF	TRBJ1-2	TRBV28	14
CASSSGAKNIQYF	TRBJ2-4	TRBV19	13
CASSQDGHRSYNEQFF	TRBJ2-1	TRBV7-3	16
CATSTRGGGLAQSYEQYF	TRBJ2-7	TRBV15	18
CASTRLDTQYF	TRBJ2-3	TRBV7-2	11
CASSEVSGGSYEQYF	TRBJ2-7	TRBV10-1	15
CASSLVAGSLSGANVLTF	TRBJ2-6	TRBV5-6	18
CAISPERDTEAFF	TRBJ1-1	TRBV10-3	13
CATSREGWRAISGNTIYF	TRBJ1-3	TRBV15	18
CASSPDPQGADNEQFF	TRBJ2-1	TRBV19	16
CASSQPRQDPNEQFF	TRBJ2-1	TRBV4-1	15
CASGHPRYEQYF	TRBJ2-7	TRBV27	12